What follows describes a single T cell receptor beta chain. Two consecutive negative NP/OP PCR tests, clearance, or resolved symptoms defined Cohort 3 recovery. This record belongs to a study of blood T cell repertoires in COVID-19. The wider study: The United States, Italy and Spain were the sources of the acute and convalescent COVID-19 samples.

Trimming shortened V by 2 bases and J by 4 bases, and 21 bases separated the two germline ends. CDR3 size: 18 residues. From germline, CDR1 is ENHRY and CDR2 SYGVKD. Authors' analysis steps: How many nucleated cells were present was estimated from reference gene primer amplification. Method: immunoSEQ multiplex PCR; TCRdb's copy keeps in-frame clones and lacks some. The V and J calls and clone size are taken from that table; D and trimming were inferred from the DNA. The table lists 150,000 or so clones, roughly 84% of them singletons. The sequencing input was PBMCs or T cells enriched from blood (not recorded which). This rearrangement joins TRBV10-3 to TRBJ1-3; weak D call: TRBD1 (5 bases). This TCR was recovered from a man aged 55 to 70 who had recovered from COVID-19. CDR3 nucleotides: TGTGCCATCAGTGAGCCCCCAAAGGTGGGCAGGGCCGGAAACACCATATATTTT. Encoded protein: CAISEPPKVGRAGNTIYF.